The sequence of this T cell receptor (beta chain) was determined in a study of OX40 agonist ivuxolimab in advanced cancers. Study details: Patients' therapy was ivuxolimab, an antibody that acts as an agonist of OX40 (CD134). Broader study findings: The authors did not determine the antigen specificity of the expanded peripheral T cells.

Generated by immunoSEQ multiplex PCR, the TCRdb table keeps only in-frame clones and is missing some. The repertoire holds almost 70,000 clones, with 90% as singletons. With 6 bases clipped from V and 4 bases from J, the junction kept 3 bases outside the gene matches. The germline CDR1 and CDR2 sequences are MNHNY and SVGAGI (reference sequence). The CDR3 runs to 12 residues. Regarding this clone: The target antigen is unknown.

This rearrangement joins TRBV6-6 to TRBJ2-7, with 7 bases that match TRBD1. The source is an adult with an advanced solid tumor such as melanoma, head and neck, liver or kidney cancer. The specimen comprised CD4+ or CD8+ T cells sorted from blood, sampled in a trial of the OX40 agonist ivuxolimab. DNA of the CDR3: TGTGCCAGCAGCCGACAGGGATACGAGCAGTACTTC. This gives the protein CASSRQGYEQYF.